This record looks at one TCR beta chain sequence and its context. Vbeta (60) and Jbeta (13) primers were used in the PCR. Measured with immunoSEQ multiplex PCR; TCRdb has only the in-frame clones, and not every one. The sample records approximately 88,000 clones, approximately 76% being singletons. This sample is part of a study of cytomegalovirus exposure and HLA in healthy donors. Germline V CDR1 and CDR2: SQVTM, ANQGSEA. V was clipped by 7 bases and J by 8 bases; unmatched bases: 10. The CDR3 runs 13 residues. The V and J genes are TRBV29-1 and TRBJ1-1, with 10 nucleotides matching TRBD1. The specimen sequenced was PBMCs. This TCR was sampled from a man aged 25-45 years in good health and CMV-seropositive. CDR3 DNA: TGCAGCGCCCAAACGGGACAGGGGACCGAAGCTTTCTTT. It translates to CSAQTGQGTEAFF.